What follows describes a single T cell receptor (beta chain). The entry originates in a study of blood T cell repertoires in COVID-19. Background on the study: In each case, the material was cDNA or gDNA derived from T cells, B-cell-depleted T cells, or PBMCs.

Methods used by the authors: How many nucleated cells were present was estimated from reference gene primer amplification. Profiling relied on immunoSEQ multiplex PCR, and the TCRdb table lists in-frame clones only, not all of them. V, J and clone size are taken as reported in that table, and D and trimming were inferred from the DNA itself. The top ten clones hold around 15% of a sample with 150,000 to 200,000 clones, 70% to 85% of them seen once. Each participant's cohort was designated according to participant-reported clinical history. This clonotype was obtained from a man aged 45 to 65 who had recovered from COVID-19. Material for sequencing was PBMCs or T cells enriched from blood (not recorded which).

CDR3 sequence reads: CASSPFAGGPGNEQFF. In DNA form, the CDR3 reads TGTGCCAGCAGCCCATTTGCCGGGGGGCCTGGGAATGAGCAGTTCTTC. This chain connects TRBV3-1 (or the pseudogene TRBV3-2) to TRBJ2-1, with D possibly TRBD2 on 7 matching bases. This CDR3 contains 16 residues. Trimming removed 4 bases from V and 7 bases from J, with 20 bases in between. The germline V gene has CDR1 LGHDT and CDR2 YNNKEL (reference sequence).